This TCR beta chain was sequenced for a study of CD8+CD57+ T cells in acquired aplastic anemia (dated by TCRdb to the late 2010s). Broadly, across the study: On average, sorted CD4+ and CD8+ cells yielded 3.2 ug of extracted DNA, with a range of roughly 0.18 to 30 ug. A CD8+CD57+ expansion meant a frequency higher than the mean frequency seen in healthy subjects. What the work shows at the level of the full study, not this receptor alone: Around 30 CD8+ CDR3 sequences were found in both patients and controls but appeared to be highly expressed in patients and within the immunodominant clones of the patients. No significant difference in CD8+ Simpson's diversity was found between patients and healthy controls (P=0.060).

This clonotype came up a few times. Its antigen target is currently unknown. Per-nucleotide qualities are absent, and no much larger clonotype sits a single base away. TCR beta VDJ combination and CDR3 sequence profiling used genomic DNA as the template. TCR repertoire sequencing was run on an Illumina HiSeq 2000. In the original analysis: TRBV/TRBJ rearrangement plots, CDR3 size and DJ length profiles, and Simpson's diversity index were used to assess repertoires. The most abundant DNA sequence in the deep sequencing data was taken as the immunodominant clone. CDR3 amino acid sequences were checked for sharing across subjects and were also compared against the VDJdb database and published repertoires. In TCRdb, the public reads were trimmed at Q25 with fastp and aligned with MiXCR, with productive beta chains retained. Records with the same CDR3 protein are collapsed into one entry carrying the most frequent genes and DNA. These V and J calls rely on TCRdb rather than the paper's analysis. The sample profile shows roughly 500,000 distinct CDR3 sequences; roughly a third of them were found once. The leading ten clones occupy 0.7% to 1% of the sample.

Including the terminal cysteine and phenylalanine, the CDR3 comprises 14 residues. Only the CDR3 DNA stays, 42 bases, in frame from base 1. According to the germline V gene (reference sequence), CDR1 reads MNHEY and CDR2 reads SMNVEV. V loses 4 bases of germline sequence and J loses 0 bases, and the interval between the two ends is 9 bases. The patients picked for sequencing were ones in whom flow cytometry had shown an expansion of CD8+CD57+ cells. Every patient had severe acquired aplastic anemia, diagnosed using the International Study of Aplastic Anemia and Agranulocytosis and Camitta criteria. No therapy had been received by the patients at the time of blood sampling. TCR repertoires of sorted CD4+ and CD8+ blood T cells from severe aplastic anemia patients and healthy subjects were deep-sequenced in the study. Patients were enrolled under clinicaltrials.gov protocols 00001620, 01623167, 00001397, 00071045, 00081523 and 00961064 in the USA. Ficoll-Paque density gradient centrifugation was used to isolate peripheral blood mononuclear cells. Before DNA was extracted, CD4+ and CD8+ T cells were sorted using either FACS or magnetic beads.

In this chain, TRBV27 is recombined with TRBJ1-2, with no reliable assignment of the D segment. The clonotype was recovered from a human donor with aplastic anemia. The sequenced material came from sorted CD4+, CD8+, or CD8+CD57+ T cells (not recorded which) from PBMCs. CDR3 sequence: CASSSLPANYGYTF. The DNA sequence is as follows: TGTGCCAGCAGTTCCCTTCCGGCTAACTATGGCTACACCTTC.